The 20 T cell receptor beta chains below come from one sample, sequenced in a study of blood T cells in healthy people across ages. The authors ran a second PCR of roughly 6 to 12 cycles using a sample-barcoded 5' primer and a J-beta primer mix. TCRdb reanalysed the 5' RACE reads using MiXCR and keeps one entry per CDR3 protein. This sample has 850,000 to 1,300,000 distinct CDR3 sequences, with more than 40% found just once. Sequencing used blood. Every receptor here comes from a woman aged 55-69 years in good health.

The chain's CDR3 is CASRGLAMNEQFF. Written as DNA, the CDR3 is TGTGCCAGCAGGGGACTAGCGATGAATGAGCAGTTCTTC. The chain is built from TRBV2 and TRBJ2-1, with 10 bases lining up with TRBD2. The CDR3 contains 13 residues. J was trimmed by 7 bases and V by 6 bases; bases with no gene match: 3. Germline lookup yields CDR1 SNHLY and CDR2 FYNNEI. The full variable domain, with the rest looked up from reference TRBV2 and TRBJ2-1, is EPEVTQTPSHQVTQMGQEVILRCVPISNHLYFYWYRQILGQKVEFLVSFYNNEISEKSEIFDDQFSVERPDGSNFTLKIRSTKLEDSAMYFCASRGLAMNEQFFGPGTRLTVL.

The chain has TRBV20-1 and TRBJ2-3; the D gene is possibly TRBD2 (5 bases). The CDR3 runs 13 residues. Germline V lookup: CDR1 DFQATT, CDR2 SNEGSKA (reference sequence). With 5 bases removed from V and 3 bases from J, the gap between germline ends came to 12 bases. In nucleotides, the CDR3 is TGCAGTGCTCCGGTCGGGGTAACAGATACGCAGTATTTT. It specifies CSAPVGVTDTQYF.

The count of this clonotype is one. The chain is built from TRBV5-1 and TRBJ2-4; D uncertain. V lost 4 bases and J lost 3, with 14 bases in between. This CDR3 is 15 amino acids long. The germline gives CDR1 SGHRS, CDR2 YFSETQ. CDR3 sequence: CASSPAVGGKNIQYF. CDR3 bases: TGCGCCAGCAGCCCCGCCGTGGGTGGCAAAAACATTCAGTACTTC. Together with reference TRBV5-1 and TRBJ2-4, the CDR3 gives the full variable domain: KAGVTQTPRYLIKTRGQQVTLSCSPISGHRSVSWYQQTPGQGLQFLFEYFSETQRNKGNFPGRFSGRQFSNSRSEMNVSTLELGDSALYLCASSPAVGGKNIQYFGAGTRLSVL.

The sample holds a few counts of this clonotype. This sequence joins TRBV27 and TRBJ2-2; 7 nucleotides line up with TRBD1. This CDR3 is 14 amino acids long. The germline V gene has CDR1 MNHEY and CDR2 SMNVEV (reference sequence). Trimming cost V 9 bases and J 4 bases; bases outside gene matches: 8. The chain's CDR3 is CASSRGQITGELFF. CDR3 DNA sequence: TGTGCCAGTAGCCGGGGACAGATCACCGGGGAGCTGTTTTTT.

The chain has TRBV20-1 and TRBJ2-7; D is unresolved. Germline CDR1 and CDR2: DFQATT and SNEGSKA (reference sequence). V lost 1 base and J lost 6, with 16 bases in between. The CDR3 contains 14 residues. The CDR3 protein is CSARGYLTPREQYF. The CDR3 coding sequence is TGCAGTGCTAGAGGCTATCTTACCCCCCGCGAGCAGTACTTC.

This clonotype was detected only once. The rearrangement links TRBV6-1 to TRBJ2-7; the D gene is possibly TRBD2 (5 bases). Per the germline V gene, CDR1 is MNHNS and CDR2 is SASEGT. The CDR3 has 14 residues. V dropped 8 bases and J dropped 0 bases, with 14 bases sitting between them. The CDR3: CASPGPRVSYEQYF. CDR3 in DNA: TGTGCCAGCCCAGGCCCGAGGGTCTCCTACGAGCAGTACTTC.

This clonotype was picked up a small number of times. The chain has TRBV3-1 and TRBJ2-5, with D possibly being TRBD2 (6 bases). From germline, CDR1 is LGHDT and CDR2 YNNKEL (reference sequence). The V end lost 3 bases, the J end lost 5 bases, and 22 bases lay between the germline ends. The CDR3 is made up of 17 amino acids. The CDR3 sequence is CASSHPQAGWGMETQYF. The CDR3 region has the DNA TGTGCCAGCAGCCATCCCCAGGCGGGATGGGGAATGGAGACCCAGTACTTC.

This clonotype was detected a few times. This chain links TRBV6-5 with TRBJ2-7; the D is unclear. V was shortened by 6 bases and J by 8 bases, with 8 bases between the two germline ends. This CDR3 comprises 10 residues. From germline, CDR1 is MNHEY and CDR2 SVGAGI. The CDR3 reads CASSNGKQYF. CDR3 nucleotides: TGTGCCAGCAGCAACGGAAAGCAGTACTTC.

This clonotype was seen at least ten times. J is TRBJ2-7 and V is TRBV29-1; 7 positions match TRBD1. Per the germline V gene, CDR1 is SQVTM and CDR2 is ANQGSEA. J lost 0 bases, V lost 5 bases, and 7 bases had no gene match. The CDR3 contains 14 residues. The CDR3 is CSVRDSSLSYEQYF. Written as DNA, the CDR3 is TGCAGCGTTCGGGACAGCAGCCTCTCCTACGAGCAGTACTTC.

In DNA form, the CDR3 reads TGTGCCAGCAGCCAAAATGGACTAGCGGGCTCCAGGTTGTACTTC. Its translation: CASSQNGLAGSRLYF. The V and J genes are TRBV14 and TRBJ2-5, with 11 positions matching TRBD2. Germline CDR1 SGHDN, CDR2 FVKESK. J gave up 13 bases and V 2 bases, and 12 bases lay outside the gene matches. The CDR3 extends over 15 amino acids.

This rearrangement joins TRBV27 to TRBJ2-1; either TRBD1 or TRBD2 may fit D (5 bases each). The germline V gene encodes CDR1 MNHEY and CDR2 SMNVEV (reference sequence). The CDR3 has 13 residues. Between the trimmed V and J ends, which lost 5 bases and 13 bases, there was a span of 18 bases. CDR3 region: CASSIVVGDRQFF. The CDR3 region has the DNA TGTGCCAGCAGTATAGTCGTGGGGGACCGCCAGTTCTTC.

CDR3 DNA: TGTGCCAGCAGTTTTAGGACAGGACCCTACAATGAGCAGTTCTTC. This encodes CASSFRTGPYNEQFF. The rearrangement links TRBV27 to TRBJ2-1; the match to TRBD1 covers 7 bases. Germline loops: CDR1 MNHEY, CDR2 SMNVEV (reference sequence). The CDR3 covers 15 residues. Unmatched junction bases numbered 4, after V lost 3 bases and J lost 2 bases.

This clonotype was observed a few times. CDR3: CSAGQGRDSETQYF. The CDR3 region has the DNA TGCAGCGCAGGACAGGGTCGAGATTCGGAGACCCAGTACTTC. The rearrangement links TRBV29-1 to TRBJ2-5; 8 bases align to TRBD1. Germline CDR1 is SQVTM and CDR2 is ANQGSEA. The V gene end was trimmed by 7 bases and the J gene end by 5 bases; junction bases not matched to a gene: 12. The CDR3 is made up of 14 amino acids.

The genes are TRBV6-6 and TRBJ2-1; D gene unclear. The germline CDR1 and CDR2 sequences are MNHNY and SVGAGI (reference sequence). This CDR3 contains 13 residues. The ends were cut back, 0 bases at V and 14 bases at J, with 14 bases in the middle. The CDR3 sequence is CASSYSMVDMKFF. DNA for the CDR3: TGTGCCAGCAGTTACTCCATGGTGGATATGAAGTTCTTC.

V usage is TRBV6-2 or TRBV6-3 and J usage is TRBJ2-7; 7 bases line up with TRBD2. The DNA end is more similar to TRBJ2-5, so the J call may be wrong. This CDR3 spans 15 amino acids. Germline lookup yields CDR1 MNHEY and CDR2 SVGEGT. The CDR3 sequence is CASKMDGRKDETQYF. As DNA, the CDR3 is TGTGCCAGCAAGATGGACGGGAGGAAGGACGAGACCCAGTACTTC.

CDR3 region: CASSLEGPGTDTQYF. The CDR3 DNA sequence: TGTGCCAGCAGCTTGGAGGGACCCGGCACAGATACGCAGTATTTT. The V gene is TRBV5-4, the J gene TRBJ2-3; D might be TRBD1 or TRBD2, each matching 5 bases. V shed 0 bases and J shed 1 base, with 9 bases lying between them. Germline-derived CDR1 and CDR2 are SGHNT and YYREEE (reference sequence). This CDR3 spans 15 amino acids.

This clonotype was seen more than once but under ten times. The chain uses TRBV7-3 and TRBJ2-7, with 12 bases matching TRBD2. CDR3 size: 17 residues. CDR1 is SGHTA and CDR2 is FQGTGA in the germline V gene. Trimming cost V 3 bases and J 5 bases; bases outside gene matches: 11. This CDR3 reads CASSFRTSGIISDEQYF. The CDR3 DNA follows: TGTGCCAGCAGCTTCCGGACTAGCGGGATCATCAGCGACGAGCAGTACTTC. The complete variable domain, with remaining parts taken from reference TRBV7-3 and TRBJ2-7, reads GAGVSQTPSNKVTEKGKYVELRCDPISGHTALYWYRQSLGQGPEFLIYFQGTGAADDSGLPNDRFFAVRPEGSVSTLKIQRTERGDSAVYLCASSFRTSGIISDEQYFGPGTRLTVT.

V gene TRBV20-1 combines with J gene TRBJ1-2, with TRBD1 identical over 7 bases. Germline CDR1 reads DFQATT; CDR2 reads SNEGSKA (reference sequence). J lost 0 bases, V lost 8 bases, and 12 bases had no gene match. There are 15 residues in the CDR3. The CDR3 is CSTRLPGQPNYGYTF. The CDR3 region has the DNA TGCAGTACGCGACTTCCGGGACAGCCTAACTATGGCTACACCTTC.

V is TRBV12-3 or TRBV12-4 and J is TRBJ1-5; 7 nucleotides agree with TRBD1. The CDR3 length is 15 residues. J was trimmed by 4 bases and V by 4 bases; bases with no gene match: 7. The CDR3 spells CASSSLRQGNQPQHF. The CDR3 DNA follows: TGTGCCAGCAGTTCACTCAGACAGGGTAATCAGCCCCAGCATTTT.

In its sample, this clonotype was seen once. V usage is TRBV11-2 and J usage is TRBJ2-1; 9 nucleotides match TRBD2. The J segment lost 7 bases and the V segment lost 0 bases, leaving 4 bases of the junction unmatched. CDR3 size: 15 residues. Germline CDR1 reads SGHAT; CDR2 reads FQNNGV. The CDR3 DNA follows: TGTGCCAGCAGCTTAGAGGCGGGAGGGCGGAATGAGCAGTTCTTC. Its protein product is CASSLEAGGRNEQFF.